This T cell receptor (beta chain) was retrieved from a study of vaccination effects on CD4 cells after COVID-19. Worth noting for this clone: Its matching antigen is unknown.

Repertoires were generated with immunoSEQ multiplex PCR, while TCRdb's copy carries only in-frame clones and drops some. The sample lists tens of thousands of clones, 81% occurring once. Antigen-specific CD4+ T cells were expanded (with viral peptide pools) by the ViraFEST assay ahead of sequencing. With approximately 10 days of culture completed, CD4+ T cells were isolated. Participants were vaccinated with two doses of either the BNT162b2 or mRNA-1273 vaccine. The source was CD4+ T cells from PBMCs cultured with SARS-CoV-2 spike peptides, collected after COVID-19 vaccination. The receptor was isolated from a human donor who received a COVID-19 vaccine. Some clones in this sample may be carry-over from other donors' samples.

CDR3 in DNA: TGTGCCAGCAGTTTACAGGGGTACGAGCAGTACGTC. It is translated as CASSLQGYEQYV. The V and J genes are TRBV6-5 and TRBJ2-7; 7 bases line up with TRBD1. The CDR3 runs 12 residues. The ends lost 4 bases at V and 4 bases at J; junction bases unmatched: 1. Germline V CDR1 and CDR2: MNHEY, SVGAGI.